This entry features one T cell receptor (beta chain) sequence. Original handling: Amplification from reference gene primers served as the basis for estimated nucleated cell counts. Produced via immunoSEQ multiplex PCR; TCRdb's table is partial and in-frame only. The V and J calls and the clone size are those of that table, but D and trimming were determined from the DNA. The sample records some 140,000 clones, over 65% being singletons. CDR3 length equals 16 residues. The germline CDR1 and CDR2 sequences are LGHDT and YNNKEL (reference sequence). V lost 4 bases, J lost 5 bases, and 8 bases stayed unmatched. These data belong to a study of blood T cell repertoires in COVID-19. For the study at large: The United States, Italy and Spain provided the acute and convalescent COVID-19 samples. Sample material is recorded as cDNA or gDNA derived from T cells, B-cell-depleted T cells, or PBMCs.

The chain links TRBV3-1 (or the pseudogene TRBV3-2) to TRBJ2-1; 10 bases agree with TRBD2. This TCR was recovered from a man older than 75 with acute or convalescent COVID-19. The sequencing sample was made of peripheral blood. CDR3 DNA sequence: TGTGCCAGCAGCCGCTTTAGCGGGGGGCCCCACAATGAGCAGTTCTTC. Translated: CASSRFSGGPHNEQFF.